The 21 T cell receptor beta chains below all came from one sample that was sequenced in a study of blood T cell repertoires in COVID-19. The protocol was immunoSEQ multiplex PCR, while the TCRdb copy is restricted to in-frame clones and leaves out a portion. In the table there are approximately 41,000 clones, about 81% of which are singletons. The sample was peripheral blood. All receptors derive from a man aged 35-49 years with active or convalescent COVID-19.

The chain is built from TRBV28 and TRBJ1-6, with 8 bases that match TRBD1. CDR1 is MDHEN and CDR2 is SYDVKM in the germline V gene. This CDR3 contains 15 residues. The J segment lost 6 bases and the V segment lost 4 bases, leaving 5 bases of the junction unmatched. The CDR3 coding sequence is TGTGCCAGCAGTTCGAGGGACAGGCTTAATTCACCCCTCCACTTT. Encoded protein: CASSSRDRLNSPLHF.

The rearrangement uses TRBV7-2 and TRBJ2-1; no reliable D call. Germline V lookup: CDR1 SGHTA, CDR2 FQGNSA. V was pared by 0 bases and J by 0 bases, with 6 bases between. The CDR3 loop spans 15 amino acids. CDR3 coding DNA: TGTGCCAGCAGCTTAGCACACAGCTCCTACAATGAGCAGTTCTTC. This translates into CASSLAHSSYNEQFF.

The chain combines TRBV7-2 with TRBJ1-1, with a weak D call TRBD1 (6 bases). V gave up 4 bases and J gave up 10 bases, with 16 bases separating them. The germline V gene has CDR1 SGHTA and CDR2 FQGNSA. CDR3 length: 13 amino acids. DNA of the CDR3: TGTGCCAGCAGCTCACAGGGTTCACTCAGAGCTTTCTTT. This encodes CASSSQGSLRAFF.

The chain combines TRBV7-2 with TRBJ1-1; 8 bases match TRBD1. The germline V gene has CDR1 SGHTA and CDR2 FQGNSA. The V and J ends lost 6 bases and 1 base, in that order; junction bases with no gene match: 4. CDR3 length equals 14 residues. For the CDR3, the DNA is TGTGCCAGCAGGGACAGGGAGGGGAACACTGAAGCTTTCTTT. It is translated as CASRDREGNTEAFF.

V and J are TRBV4-2 and TRBJ1-3; D might be TRBD1 (6 bases). Germline assignment: CDR1 LGHNA and CDR2 YNFKEQ. This CDR3 region has 16 residues. Trimming removed 0 bases at V and 2 bases at J, with 11 bases between. The CDR3 spells CASSQDVGATGNTIYF. CDR3 DNA sequence: TGTGCCAGCAGCCAAGATGTGGGGGCCACTGGAAACACCATATATTTT.

This clone came up once. This sequence joins TRBV6-2 or TRBV6-3 and TRBJ2-1, with TRBD2 matching 13 bases. CDR1 MNHEY and CDR2 SVGEGT come from the germline V gene. The CDR3 loop spans 15 amino acids. Trimming cost V 7 bases and J 8 bases; bases outside gene matches: 8. CDR3 coding DNA: TGTGCCAGCATTCACTCCGGGACTAGCGGGGATGAGCAGTTCTTC. Protein sequence: CASIHSGTSGDEQFF.

The chain joins TRBV13 to TRBJ2-1; 9 bases map to TRBD2. This CDR3 comprises 20 residues. After removal of 2 bases from V and 2 bases from J, the junction contained 16 bases not matched to a gene. CDR1 and CDR2 from the germline V gene are PRHDT and FYEKMQ (reference sequence). CDR3 sequence reads: CASSLFHWEVAGEPYNEQFF. The DNA for the CDR3 is TGTGCCAGCAGCTTATTCCATTGGGAAGTAGCGGGGGAACCCTACAATGAGCAGTTCTTC.

The genes are TRBV10-1 and TRBJ2-7, with a tentative D call TRBD2 (7 bases). The germline V and J ends were trimmed by 3 bases and 2 bases, with 11 bases remaining between them. The CDR3 runs to 14 residues. Per the germline V gene, CDR1 is WNHNN and CDR2 is SYGVQD (reference sequence). CDR3 region: CASSDGGAAYEQYF. CDR3 in DNA: TGCGCCAGCAGTGATGGGGGGGCTGCCTACGAGCAGTACTTC.

This chain uses TRBV21-1 with TRBJ2-1; no check of the table's D call, TRBD2, against the DNA was made. TRBV21-1 is assigned pseudogene status. CDR3 size: 19 residues. CDR3 sequence reads: CASSHKGRGTLAIYNEQFF. The CDR3 nucleotides are TGTGCCAGCAGCCATAAAGGTCGGGGAACTCTAGCTATCTACAATGAGCAGTTCTTC.

This chain links TRBV6-4 with TRBJ1-1; the match to TRBD1 covers 12 bases. The V and J ends lost 3 bases and 5 bases, in that order; junction bases with no gene match: 7. Per the germline V gene, CDR1 is MRHNA and CDR2 is SNTAGT. This CDR3 has 16 residues. CDR3 sequence (DNA): TGTGCCAGCAGTGATGGGACAGGGGGCGCGAGGACTGAAGCTTTCTTT. Translating it yields CASSDGTGGARTEAFF.

This chain connects TRBV7-6 to TRBJ2-7, with D possibly matching TRBD1 (5 bases). Germline V gene sequence: CDR1 SGHVS, CDR2 FNYEAQ. The V end lost 0 bases, the J end lost 3 bases, and 9 bases lay between the germline ends. The CDR3 consists of 14 residues. The CDR3 reads CASSLARQNYEQYF. In nucleotides, the CDR3 is TGTGCCAGCAGCTTAGCGCGACAGAACTACGAGCAGTACTTC. The whole variable domain, remainder taken from reference TRBV7-6 and TRBJ2-7, is GAGVSQSPRYKVTKRGQDVALRCDPISGHVSLYWYRQALGQGPEFLTYFNYEAQQDKSGLPNDRFSAERPEGSISTLTIQRTEQRDSAMYRCASSLARQNYEQYFGPGTRLTVT.

The rearrangement links TRBV11-2 to TRBJ1-5; D is perhaps TRBD1 (6 bases). Germline values: CDR1 SGHAT, CDR2 FQNNGV. This CDR3 is built from 16 residues. V lost 4 bases and J lost 0, with 13 bases in between. The CDR3 reads CASSSGTRGSNQPQHF. CDR3 DNA sequence: TGTGCCAGCAGCTCAGGTACCAGGGGTAGCAATCAGCCCCAGCATTTT.

A single count supports this clone. The rearrangement uses TRBV5-1 and TRBJ1-2; 7 nucleotides align to TRBD1. Germline CDR1 reads SGHRS; CDR2 reads YFSETQ. With V trimmed by 3 bases and J by 0 bases, 2 bases remained unmatched. This CDR3 has 14 amino acids. The CDR3 sequence: CASSSTGSNYGYTF. The CDR3 DNA reads TGCGCCAGCAGCTCGACAGGGTCTAACTATGGCTACACCTTC.

This clone was seen many times. The V and J genes are TRBV3-1 (or the pseudogene TRBV3-2) and TRBJ2-1; 7 bases map to TRBD2. Germline lookup yields CDR1 LGHDT and CDR2 YNNKEL (reference sequence). CDR3 length: 13 amino acids. V lost 6 bases to trimming and J lost 3 bases; unmatched junction nucleotides: 2. CDR3 residues: CASRGDYYNEQFF. In DNA form, the CDR3 reads TGTGCCAGCAGAGGGGACTACTACAATGAGCAGTTCTTC.

The chain is built from TRBV30 and TRBJ1-5; possible D gene TRBD1, 5 bases. Germline lookup yields CDR1 GTSNPN and CDR2 SVGIG (reference sequence). The CDR3 length is 13 residues. V was shortened by 1 base and J by 5 bases, with 9 bases between the two germline ends. The CDR3 DNA is TGTGCCTGGAGTGGACAGAGAGATCAGCCCCAGCATTTT. Encoded protein: CAWSGQRDQPQHF.

This clone was picked up a small number of times. The J gene is TRBJ2-1, the V gene TRBV19; 7 bases fit TRBD2. The CDR3 spans 13 residues. Germline CDR1 reads LNHDA; CDR2 reads SQIVND (reference sequence). Trimming cost V 5 bases and J 9 bases; bases outside gene matches: 7. The CDR3 loop is CASSQAGVGEQFF. The CDR3 DNA reads TGTGCCAGTAGTCAGGCGGGAGTAGGTGAGCAGTTCTTC.

The chain carries TRBV6-6 and TRBJ1-5; D is unclear. The CDR3 spans 13 residues. Trimming stripped 10 bases from V and 6 bases from J, with 16 bases between. Germline V gives CDR1 MNHNY, CDR2 SVGAGI (reference sequence). CDR3 coding DNA: TGTGCCACCACGAACCTGGTCGGTCAGCCCCAGCATTTT. This translates into CATTNLVGQPQHF.

This clone has at least ten counts. The chain couples TRBV30 to TRBJ2-2; 8 nucleotides line up with TRBD2. Germline trimming cut 0 bases from V and 5 bases from J; bases unmatched to any gene: 2. CDR1 and CDR2 from the germline V gene are GTSNPN and SVGIG (reference sequence). The CDR3 extends over 14 amino acids. CDR3: CAWSVGGETGELFF. DNA of the CDR3: TGTGCCTGGAGTGTCGGGGGGGAAACCGGGGAGCTGTTTTTT. The whole variable domain, filled in from reference TRBV30 and TRBJ2-2, reads SQTIHQWPATLVQPVGSPLSLECTVEGTSNPNLYWYRQAAGRGLQLLFYSVGIGQISSEVPQNLSASRPQDRQFILSSKKLLLSDSGFYLCAWSVGGETGELFFGEGSRLTVL.

The J gene is TRBJ2-1, the V gene TRBV12-3 or TRBV12-4; D uncertain. V lost 1 base and J lost 10, with 11 bases in between. The CDR3 is 13 amino acids. CDR3 in amino acids: CASSLGLRKEQFF. The CDR3 region has the DNA TGTGCCAGCAGTTTAGGGCTTCGAAAAGAGCAGTTCTTC.

The chain recombines TRBV4-3 with TRBJ1-5; D is ambiguous. With 0 bases removed from V and 11 bases from J, the gap between germline ends came to 11 bases. The CDR3 spans 13 residues. Germline V gives CDR1 LGHNA, CDR2 YSLEER. The CDR3 DNA is TGCGCCAGCAGCCAAGAGAGAGGGTTTGCCCAGCATTTT. Translated: CASSQERGFAQHF.

The chain combines TRBV19 with TRBJ2-5; maybe TRBD2 (7 bases). The CDR3 extends over 15 amino acids. The V and J ends lost 6 bases and 2 bases respectively, with 16 bases between them. Germline V gives CDR1 LNHDA, CDR2 SQIVND (reference sequence). The DNA for the CDR3 is TGTGCCAGTAGACCTCTACAGGGAGGGCAAGAGACCCAGTACTTC. It is translated as CASRPLQGGQETQYF.